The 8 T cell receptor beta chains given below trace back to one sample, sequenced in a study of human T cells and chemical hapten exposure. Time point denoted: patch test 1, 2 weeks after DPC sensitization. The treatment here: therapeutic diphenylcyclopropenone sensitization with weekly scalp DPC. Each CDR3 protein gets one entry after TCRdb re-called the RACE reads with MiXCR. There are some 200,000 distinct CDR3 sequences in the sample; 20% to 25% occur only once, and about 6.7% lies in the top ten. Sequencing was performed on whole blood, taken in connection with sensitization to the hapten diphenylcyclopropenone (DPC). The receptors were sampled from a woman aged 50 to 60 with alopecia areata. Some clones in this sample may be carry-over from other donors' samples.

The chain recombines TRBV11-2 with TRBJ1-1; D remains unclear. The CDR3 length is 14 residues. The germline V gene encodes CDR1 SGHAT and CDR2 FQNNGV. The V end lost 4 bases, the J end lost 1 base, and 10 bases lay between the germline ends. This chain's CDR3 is CASSSIDRNTEAFF. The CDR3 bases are TGTGCCAGCAGCTCCATCGACCGGAACACTGAAGCTTTCTTT.

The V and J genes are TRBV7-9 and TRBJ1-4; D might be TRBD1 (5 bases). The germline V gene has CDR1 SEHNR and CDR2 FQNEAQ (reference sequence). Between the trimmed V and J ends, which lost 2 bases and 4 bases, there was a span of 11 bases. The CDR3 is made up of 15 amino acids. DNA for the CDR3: TGTGCCAGCAGCTTAAGGGGACTGAATAATGAAAAACTGTTTTTT. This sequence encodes CASSLRGLNNEKLFF. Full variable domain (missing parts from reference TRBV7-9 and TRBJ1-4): DTGVSQNPRHKITKRGQNVTFRCDPISEHNRLYWYRQTLGQGPEFLTYFQNEAQLEKSRLLSDRFSAERPKGSFSTLEIQRTEQGDSAMYLCASSLRGLNNEKLFFGSGTQLSVL.

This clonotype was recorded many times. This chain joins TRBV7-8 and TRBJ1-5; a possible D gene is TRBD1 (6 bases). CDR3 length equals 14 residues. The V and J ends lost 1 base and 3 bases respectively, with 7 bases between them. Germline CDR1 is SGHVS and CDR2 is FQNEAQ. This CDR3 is CASSLGQVNQPQHF. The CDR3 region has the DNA TGTGCCAGCAGCTTAGGACAGGTCAATCAGCCCCAGCATTTT.

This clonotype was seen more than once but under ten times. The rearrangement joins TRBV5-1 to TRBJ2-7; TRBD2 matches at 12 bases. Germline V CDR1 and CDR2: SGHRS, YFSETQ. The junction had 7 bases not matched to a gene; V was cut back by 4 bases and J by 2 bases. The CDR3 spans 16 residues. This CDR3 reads CASSPTLAGGAYEQYF. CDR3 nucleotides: TGCGCCAGCAGCCCCACTCTAGCGGGAGGGGCCTACGAGCAGTACTTC.

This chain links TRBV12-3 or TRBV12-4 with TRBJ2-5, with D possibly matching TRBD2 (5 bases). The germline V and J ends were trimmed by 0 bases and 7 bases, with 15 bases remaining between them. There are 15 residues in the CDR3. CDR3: CASSLADSPEVTQYF. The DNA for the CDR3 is TGTGCCAGCAGTTTAGCGGACTCCCCTGAGGTGACCCAGTACTTC.

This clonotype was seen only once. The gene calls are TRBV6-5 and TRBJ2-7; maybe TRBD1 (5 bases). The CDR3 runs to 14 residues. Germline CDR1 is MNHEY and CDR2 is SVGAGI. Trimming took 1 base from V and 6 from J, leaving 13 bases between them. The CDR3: CASSYFDSVREQYF. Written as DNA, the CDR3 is TGTGCCAGCAGTTACTTCGACAGCGTCCGCGAGCAGTACTTC.

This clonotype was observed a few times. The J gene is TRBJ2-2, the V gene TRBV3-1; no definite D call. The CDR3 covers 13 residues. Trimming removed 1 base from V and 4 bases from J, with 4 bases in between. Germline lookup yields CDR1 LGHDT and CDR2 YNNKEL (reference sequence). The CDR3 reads CASSQVATGELFF. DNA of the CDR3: TGTGCCAGCAGCCAAGTGGCCACCGGGGAGCTGTTTTTT.

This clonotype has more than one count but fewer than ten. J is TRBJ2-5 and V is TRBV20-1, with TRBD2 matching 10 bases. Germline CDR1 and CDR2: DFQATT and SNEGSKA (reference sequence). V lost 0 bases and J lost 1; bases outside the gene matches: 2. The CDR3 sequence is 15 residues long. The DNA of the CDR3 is TGCAGTGCTAGAGAGCTAGCGGGAGTCCAAGAGACCCAGTACTTC. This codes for CSARELAGVQETQYF.